What follows describes a single T cell receptor beta chain. Its antigen is currently unknown. This CDR3 contains 13 residues. V dropped 8 bases and J dropped 6; count of bases not matched to a gene: 7. CDR1 and CDR2 from the germline V gene are PRHDT and FYEKMQ (reference sequence). The data stem from a study of cytomegalovirus exposure and HLA in healthy donors. Study information: Early released data had about 80 million unique TCRs, all coming from HLA-typed donors. Overall study findings and caveats: Some V segments, TRBV6-2 and TRBV6-3 among them, were indistinguishable and were therefore excluded. A later analysis revealed that TCR association rates differed between HLA loci, peaking at DRB1 and bottoming out at HLA-C. The authors judged a highly shared variant cluster likely a sequencing artifact.

In the PCR, 60 Vbeta and 13 Jbeta primers were used. Clones were sequenced by immunoSEQ multiplex PCR, and TCRdb holds only the in-frame ones, with some missing. The table has about 65,000 clones, roughly 60% seen once. Input material: PBMCs. The receptor's source is a man aged 30 to 39 in good health and CMV-seronegative. The chain combines TRBV13 with TRBJ1-2, with 9 bases fitting TRBD1. This CDR3 is CASWRTGENGYTF. The CDR3 DNA sequence: TGTGCCAGCTGGCGGACAGGGGAAAATGGCTACACCTTC.